This TCR beta chain comes out of a study of blood T cells in healthy people across ages (dated by TCRdb to 2013 to 2016). About the study as a whole: In model experiments, template switching captured about one uniquely barcoded TCR beta cDNA molecule for every two T cells. To avoid experimental bias, donors of different ages were distributed randomly across sequencing lanes. Using the same blood draw, the study looked at two additional independent replicas of 1 million unique cDNA reads for two donors, one aged 18 to 30 and the other aged 80 or older. To track age-related changes in TCR beta repertoire diversity, the study relied on deep sequencing normalized with unique cDNA molecular identifiers. Four age groups were formed from the donors: young (average 16 years), middle-aged (approximately 39), aged (around 62) and long-lived (82). General findings and caveats noted by the study authors: Estimates of total diversity based on one million sequenced T cells were considered lower bounds and underestimates. Observed TCR beta diversity per million T cells fell roughly linearly with age, and a significant reduction was already apparent by age around 39. Observed TCR beta diversity correlated strongly with the percentage of naive T cells measured by flow cytometry. Conclusive comparison of naive and antigen-experienced compartments was prevented by the profiling of bulk unsorted PBMCs. Donor CMV infection status was unknown, potentially confounding age-related changes in expanded clonotypes. The long-lived group showed more naive CD4+ T cells, fewer expanded clones and increased TCR diversity than the aged group, suggesting age selection.

A remark on this clonotype: The antigen this receptor binds is unknown. No much larger clonotype is one base removed from it; base qualities were not supplied.

The germline ends are 18 bases apart after V is trimmed by 3 bases and J by 3 bases. Inclusive of the bounding cysteine and phenylalanine, the CDR3 is 15 residues long. The only DNA kept is the CDR3, 45 bases in frame from the first base. Looking up the germline V gene (reference sequence) yields CDR1 DFQATT and CDR2 SNEGSKA. Donors were 30 to 45 systemically healthy Caucasian individuals from Russia aged 6 to 90 years. Roughly 9 milliliters of peripheral blood were drawn from each donor into EDTA-treated Vacutainer tubes. Ficoll-Paque density-gradient centrifugation was used to isolate PBMCs, with at least 6.5 million per sample. Total RNA was extracted from PBMCs with Trizol reagent, with at least 5 micrograms obtained per sample. For every donor, flow cytometry on a PBMC aliquot measured the percentage of naive CD45RAhigh/CD27high T cells. Libraries were made using 5' RACE. TCRdb shows the sequencer as Illumina HiSeq 2500. A second 7 to 11 cycle PCR used a sample-barcoded 5' primer and a J-beta primer mix. A unique molecular identifier was introduced onto each TCR beta cDNA molecule by a template-switch 5' adaptor carrying 12 random nucleotides. Each sample yielded at least 3 million CDR3-containing paired-end reads. The Mint cDNA synthesis kit, primed by a TRBC-specific oligonucleotide, was used to synthesize first-strand cDNA from all RNA. All cDNA was treated with uracil-DNA glycosylase and then went through a first 18-cycle PCR with the universal primers M1SS and BC2_uni_R. As for how the authors treated the data: For normalization, 1 million high-quality reads, each with a distinct molecular identifier, were randomly selected from each sample. Reads sharing molecular identifiers were discarded rather than binned into consensus sequences. MiTCR, set to a Q25 quality threshold and the strictest error-elimination algorithm, was used for CDR3 identification, clonotype clustering and error correction. A nonparametric unseen species model with Euler transformation was used to estimate a lower bound on total TCR beta diversity. TCRdb trimmed the raw reads at Q25, called clones with MiXCR and kept productive beta chains. Merged by CDR3 protein, the rows form single entries marked with the most common genes and DNA. These V and J calls originate from TCRdb's pipeline instead of the authors' own analysis. This sample holds some 1.4 million distinct CDR3 sequences; 35% to 45% were observed only once. Less than 8% of the sample is held by the ten biggest clonotypes.

The TCR was taken from a woman under 30 in good health. What was sequenced was blood. This chain joins TRBV20-1 to TRBJ2-7; a tentative D call is TRBD1 (6 bases match). The CDR3 is CSARPGQQPNYEQYF. The nucleotide sequence is given as TGCAGTGCTAGGCCAGGACAGCAGCCTAACTACGAGCAGTACTTC.